This TCR beta chain was sequenced in a study of blood T cell repertoires in COVID-19. Study background: Acute and convalescent COVID-19 specimens originated in the United States, Italy and Spain. PBMCs, B-cell-depleted T cells, or T cells were the source of the cDNA or gDNA that made up the material.

In germline, CDR1 is LNHDA, CDR2 SQIVND (reference sequence). The V segment lost 6 bases and the J segment 8 bases; nucleotides outside the gene matches: 9. The CDR3 totals 15 residues. Per the original methods: Reference gene primer amplification yielded estimated nucleated cell counts. Only in-frame clones appear in the TCRdb table, and some are missing; sequencing was by immunoSEQ multiplex PCR. For V, J and clone size, that table is used; D and trimming come from the DNA. In the table there are 150,000 to 200,000 clones, roughly four fifths of which are singletons. The J gene is TRBJ2-1, the V gene TRBV19; 11 nucleotides agree with TRBD2. Source material: peripheral blood. This clonotype was sampled from a human donor in a cohort sampled during active COVID-19. CDR3 amino acids: CASRDRLAGSHEQFF. The CDR3 DNA reads TGTGCCAGTAGAGACAGACTAGCGGGGAGCCATGAGCAGTTCTTC.